This T cell receptor (beta chain) was recorded in a study of T cell repertoires in cytomegalovirus infection. Study details: In the study, CMV epitopes included recently identified HLA-C-restricted and well-studied HLA-B-restricted ones. CMV infection and matching HLA type were both indicated by public TCR beta signatures. Study-wide results and limits: In two of eight donors, the top clonotype was HLA-C-restricted CMV-specific.

This clonotype appeared many times. Its antigen is unidentified. The CDR3 is 14 residues long. The V and J ends lost 6 bases and 4 bases, in that order; junction bases with no gene match: 6. MiXCR, applied by TCRdb to the reads, yields one record per CDR3 protein. This table has 830,000 or so distinct CDR3 sequences, 30% to 35% appearing once. The source material was cultured CD8+ T cells from PBMCs, sampled from culture after CMV antigen stimulation. The TCR comes from a human donor in good health (CMV status not recorded). Some clones in this sample may be carry-over from other donors' samples. The J gene is TRBJ1-1, the V gene TRBV12-3 or TRBV12-4; TRBD1 matches 9 bases. The CDR3 region has the DNA TGTGCCAGCAGCCCACAGGGGGCAATCACTGAAGCTTTCTTT. This translates into CASSPQGAITEAFF.